The clone carrying this T cell receptor (beta chain) was seen a few times. This sample is part of a study of T-cell memory formation after mild COVID-19. MiXCR, applied by TCRdb to the 5' RACE reads, yields one record per CDR3 protein. The sample shows 350,000 to 400,000 distinct CDR3 sequences, roughly 20% of them seen only once. The CDR3 loop spans 14 amino acids. Trimming pared 9 bases from V and 4 bases from J, leaving 18 bases between. Germline assignment: CDR1 MNHEY and CDR2 SVGAGI. The sample was PBMCs or a T cell subset sorted from them (not recorded which). This TCR was sampled from an adult woman who had mild COVID-19 (a few samples of this study predate the infection). Cell type and time point are not known. The J gene is TRBJ1-1, the V gene TRBV6-5; no clear D gene. The CDR3 DNA is TGTGCCAGTCGGGTTGGAGGTGCGATCACTGAAGCTTTCTTT. It translates to CASRVGGAITEAFF.